This entry concerns a single TCR beta chain. From germline, CDR1 is SGHTA and CDR2 FQGNSA. The ends lost 2 bases at V and 2 bases at J; junction bases unmatched: 8. The CDR3 totals 17 residues. In the authors' workflow: Reference gene primer amplification yielded estimated nucleated cell counts. Data came from immunoSEQ multiplex PCR; TCRdb stores just in-frame clones and leaves some out. Clone size and the V and J calls come from that table; the DNA yielded D and trimming. The table has under 200,000 clones, roughly three quarters seen once. The sample is drawn from a study of blood T cell repertoires in COVID-19. Across the whole study: Sample material is recorded as cDNA or gDNA derived from T cells, B-cell-depleted T cells, or PBMCs.

The chain couples TRBV7-2 to TRBJ2-1; 8 bases fit TRBD1. The sequencing input was peripheral blood. The TCR comes from a man aged 55 to 70 with active or convalescent COVID-19. The DNA for the CDR3 is TGTGCCAGCAGCTTAAGGCCCGGACAGGGACCCTACAATGAGCAGTTCTTC. Residues: CASSLRPGQGPYNEQFF.